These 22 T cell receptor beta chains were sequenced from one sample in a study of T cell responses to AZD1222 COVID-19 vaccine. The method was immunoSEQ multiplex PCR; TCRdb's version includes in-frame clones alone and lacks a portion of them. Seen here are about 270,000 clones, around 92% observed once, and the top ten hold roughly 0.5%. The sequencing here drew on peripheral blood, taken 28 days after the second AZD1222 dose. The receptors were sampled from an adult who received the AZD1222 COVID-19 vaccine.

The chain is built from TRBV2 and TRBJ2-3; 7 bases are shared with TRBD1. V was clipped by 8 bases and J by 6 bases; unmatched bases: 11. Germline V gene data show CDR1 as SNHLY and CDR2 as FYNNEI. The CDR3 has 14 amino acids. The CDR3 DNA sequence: TGTGCCAGCGCGAAGACAGGGCCCCCGGATACGCAGTATTTT. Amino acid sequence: CASAKTGPPDTQYF.

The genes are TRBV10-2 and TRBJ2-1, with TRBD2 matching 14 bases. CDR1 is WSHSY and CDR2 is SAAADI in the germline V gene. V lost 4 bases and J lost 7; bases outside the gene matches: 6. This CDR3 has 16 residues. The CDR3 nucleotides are TGCGCCAGCAGTGTAGGGACTAGCGGGGGTCAAAATGAGCAGTTCTTC. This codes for CASSVGTSGGQNEQFF.

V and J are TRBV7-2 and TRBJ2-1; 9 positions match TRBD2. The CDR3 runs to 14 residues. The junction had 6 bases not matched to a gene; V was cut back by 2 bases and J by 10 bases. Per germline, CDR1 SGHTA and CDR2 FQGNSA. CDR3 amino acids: CASSLFGGGGEQFF. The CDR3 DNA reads TGTGCCAGCAGCTTATTTGGCGGGGGGGGAGAGCAGTTCTTC.

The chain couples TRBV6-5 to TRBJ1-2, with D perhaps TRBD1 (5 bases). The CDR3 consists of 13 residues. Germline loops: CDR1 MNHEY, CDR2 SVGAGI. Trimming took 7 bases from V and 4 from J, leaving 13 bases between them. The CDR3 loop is CASIQGTVYGYTF. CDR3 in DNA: TGTGCCAGCATTCAGGGAACCGTCTATGGCTACACCTTC.

The CDR3 coding sequence is TGTGCCAGCAGGGCGGGAGGTGTAAACAATGAGCAGTTCTTC. This translates into CASRAGGVNNEQFF. The chain joins TRBV27 to TRBJ2-1; 8 bases match TRBD2. With 6 bases clipped from V and 5 bases from J, the junction kept 6 bases outside the gene matches. The germline gives CDR1 MNHEY, CDR2 SMNVEV (reference sequence). The CDR3 has 14 amino acids.

The CDR3 bases are TGTGCCAGCAGCTTGGGGCCGAATAGCAATCAGCCCCAGCATTTT. Translating gives CASSLGPNSNQPQHF. The rearrangement links TRBV5-4 to TRBJ1-5; no firm D call. The V end was cut by 0 bases, the J end by 0 bases, with 7 bases between. Per germline, CDR1 SGHNT and CDR2 YYREEE (reference sequence). The CDR3 totals 15 residues.

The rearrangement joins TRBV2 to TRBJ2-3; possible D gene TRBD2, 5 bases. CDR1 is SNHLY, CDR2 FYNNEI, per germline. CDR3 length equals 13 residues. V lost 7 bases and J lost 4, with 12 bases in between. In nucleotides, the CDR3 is TGTGCCAGCAAACCGGGGATACCAGATACGCAGTATTTT. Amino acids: CASKPGIPDTQYF.

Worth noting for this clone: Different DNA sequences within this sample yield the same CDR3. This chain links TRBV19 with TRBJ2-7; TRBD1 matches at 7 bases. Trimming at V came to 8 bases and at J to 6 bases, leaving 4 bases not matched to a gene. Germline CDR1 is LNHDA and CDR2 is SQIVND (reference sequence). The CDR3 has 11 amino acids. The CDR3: CASSTGVEQYF. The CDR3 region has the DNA TGTGCCAGTTCAACAGGGGTCGAGCAGTACTTC.

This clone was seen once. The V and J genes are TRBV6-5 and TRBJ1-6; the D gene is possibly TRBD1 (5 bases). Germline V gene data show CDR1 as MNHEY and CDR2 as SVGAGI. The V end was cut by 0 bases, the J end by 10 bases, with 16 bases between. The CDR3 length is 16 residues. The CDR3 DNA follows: TGTGCCAGCAGTTACTCAACCGGGGCCTCCGGATCACCCCTCCACTTT. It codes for CASSYSTGASGSPLHF.

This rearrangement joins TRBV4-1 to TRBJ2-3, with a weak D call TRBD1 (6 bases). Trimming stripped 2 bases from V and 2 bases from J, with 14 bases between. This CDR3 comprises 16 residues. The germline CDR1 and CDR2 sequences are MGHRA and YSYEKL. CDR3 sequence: CASSQQGQTPTDTQYF. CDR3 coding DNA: TGCGCCAGCAGCCAACAGGGACAAACCCCCACAGATACGCAGTATTTT.

CDR3 region: CASRIPRGLYTF. The DNA of the CDR3 is TGTGCCAGCAGGATCCCGAGGGGGCTCTACACCTTC. The genes are TRBV28 and TRBJ1-2; 7 nucleotides line up with TRBD1. CDR3 length: 12 amino acids. Looked up from germline, CDR1 is MDHEN and CDR2 is SYDVKM. The V segment lost 6 bases and the J segment 10 bases; nucleotides outside the gene matches: 8.

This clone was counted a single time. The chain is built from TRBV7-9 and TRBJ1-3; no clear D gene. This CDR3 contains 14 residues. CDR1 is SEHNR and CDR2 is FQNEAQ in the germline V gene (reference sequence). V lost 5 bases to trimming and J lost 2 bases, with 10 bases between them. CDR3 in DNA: TGTGCCAGCAGCCTCGGGGAGGCTGGAAACACCATATATTTT. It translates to CASSLGEAGNTIYF.

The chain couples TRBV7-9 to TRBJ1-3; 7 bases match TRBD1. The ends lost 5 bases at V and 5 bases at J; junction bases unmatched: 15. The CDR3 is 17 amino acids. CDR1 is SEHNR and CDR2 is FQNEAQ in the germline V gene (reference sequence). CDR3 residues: CASSHTITGTVRNTIYF. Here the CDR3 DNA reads TGTGCCAGCAGCCATACTATTACCGGGACAGTCCGAAACACCATATATTTT.

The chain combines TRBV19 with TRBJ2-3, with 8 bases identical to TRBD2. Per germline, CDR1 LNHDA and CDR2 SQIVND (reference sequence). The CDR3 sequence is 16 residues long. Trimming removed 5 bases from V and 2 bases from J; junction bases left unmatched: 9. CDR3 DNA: TGTGCCAGTAGTCCACCACTAGCGGCTTACACAGATACGCAGTATTTT. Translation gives CASSPPLAAYTDTQYF.

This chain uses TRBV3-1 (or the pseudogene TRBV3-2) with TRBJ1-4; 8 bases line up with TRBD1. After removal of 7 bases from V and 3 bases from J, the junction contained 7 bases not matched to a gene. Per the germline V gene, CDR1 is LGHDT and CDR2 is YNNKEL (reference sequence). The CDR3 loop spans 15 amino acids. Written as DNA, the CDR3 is TGTGCCAGCACCCAGGGGGCAGGGCCTAATGAAAAACTGTTTTTT. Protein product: CASTQGAGPNEKLFF.

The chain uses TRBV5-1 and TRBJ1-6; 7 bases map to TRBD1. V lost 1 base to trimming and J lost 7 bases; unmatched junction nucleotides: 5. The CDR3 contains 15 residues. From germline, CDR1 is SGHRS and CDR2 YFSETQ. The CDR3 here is CASSLQYRGNSPLHF. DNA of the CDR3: TGCGCCAGCAGCTTGCAATACAGGGGAAATTCACCCCTCCACTTT. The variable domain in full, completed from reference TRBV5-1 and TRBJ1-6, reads KAGVTQTPRYLIKTRGQQVTLSCSPISGHRSVSWYQQTPGQGLQFLFEYFSETQRNKGNFPGRFSGRQFSNSRSEMNVSTLELGDSALYLCASSLQYRGNSPLHFGNGTRLTVT.

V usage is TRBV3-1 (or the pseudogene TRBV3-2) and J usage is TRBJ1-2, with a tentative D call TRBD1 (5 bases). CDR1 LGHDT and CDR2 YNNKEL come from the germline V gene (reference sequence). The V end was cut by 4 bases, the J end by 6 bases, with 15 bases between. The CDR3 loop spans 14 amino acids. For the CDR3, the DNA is TGTGCCAGCAGCCCCGTCAGGGTTAGGGATGGCTACACCTTC. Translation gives CASSPVRVRDGYTF.

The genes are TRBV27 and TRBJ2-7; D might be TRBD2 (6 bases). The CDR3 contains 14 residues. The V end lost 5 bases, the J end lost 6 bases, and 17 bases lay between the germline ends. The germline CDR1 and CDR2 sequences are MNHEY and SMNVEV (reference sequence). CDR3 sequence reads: CASSPMAPAGEQYF. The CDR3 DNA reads TGTGCCAGCAGTCCAATGGCACCAGCGGGCGAGCAGTACTTC.

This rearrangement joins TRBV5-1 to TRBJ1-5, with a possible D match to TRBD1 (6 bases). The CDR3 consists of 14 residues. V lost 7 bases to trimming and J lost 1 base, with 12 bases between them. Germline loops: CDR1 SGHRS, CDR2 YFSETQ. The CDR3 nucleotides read TGCGCCAGCGCACCGGGGGGCAGCAATCAGCCCCAGCATTTT. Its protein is CASAPGGSNQPQHF.

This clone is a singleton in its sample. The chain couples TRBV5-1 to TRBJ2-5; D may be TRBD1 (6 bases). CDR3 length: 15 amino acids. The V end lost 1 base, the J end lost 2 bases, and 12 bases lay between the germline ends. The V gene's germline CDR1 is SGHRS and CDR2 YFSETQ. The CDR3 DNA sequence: TGCGCCAGCAGCTTGTCGAGGGGGAATCAAGAGACCCAGTACTTC. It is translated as CASSLSRGNQETQYF. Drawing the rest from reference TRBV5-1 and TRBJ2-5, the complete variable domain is KAGVTQTPRYLIKTRGQQVTLSCSPISGHRSVSWYQQTPGQGLQFLFEYFSETQRNKGNFPGRFSGRQFSNSRSEMNVSTLELGDSALYLCASSLSRGNQETQYFGPGTRLLVL.

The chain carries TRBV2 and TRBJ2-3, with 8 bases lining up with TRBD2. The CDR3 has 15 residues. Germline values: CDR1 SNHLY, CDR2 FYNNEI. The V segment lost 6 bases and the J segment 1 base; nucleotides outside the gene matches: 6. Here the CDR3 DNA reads TGTGCCAGCAGGAGGACGCGGGGGGGCACAGATACGCAGTATTTT. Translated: CASRRTRGGTDTQYF.

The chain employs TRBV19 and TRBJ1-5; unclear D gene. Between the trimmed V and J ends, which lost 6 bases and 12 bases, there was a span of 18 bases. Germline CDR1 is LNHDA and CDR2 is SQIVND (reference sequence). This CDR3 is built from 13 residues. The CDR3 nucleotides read TGTGCCAGTAGCCACCGATTTTTGGGAAACCAGCATTTT. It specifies CASSHRFLGNQHF.